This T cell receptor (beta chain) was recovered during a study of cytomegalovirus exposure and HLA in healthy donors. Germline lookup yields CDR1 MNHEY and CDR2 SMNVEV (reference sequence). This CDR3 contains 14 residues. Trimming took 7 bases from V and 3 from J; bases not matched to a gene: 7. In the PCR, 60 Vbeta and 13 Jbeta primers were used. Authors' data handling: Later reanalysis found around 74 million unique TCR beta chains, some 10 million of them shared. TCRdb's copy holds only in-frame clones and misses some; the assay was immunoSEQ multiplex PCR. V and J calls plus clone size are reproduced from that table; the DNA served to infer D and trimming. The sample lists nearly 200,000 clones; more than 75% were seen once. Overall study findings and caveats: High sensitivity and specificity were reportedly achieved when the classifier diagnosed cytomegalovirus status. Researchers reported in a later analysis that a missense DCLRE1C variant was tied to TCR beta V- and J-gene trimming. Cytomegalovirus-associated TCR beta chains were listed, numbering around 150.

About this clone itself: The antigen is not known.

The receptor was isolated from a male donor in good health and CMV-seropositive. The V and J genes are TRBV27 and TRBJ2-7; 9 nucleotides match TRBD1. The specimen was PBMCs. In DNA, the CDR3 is TGTGCCAGCAACAACCCGGGACAGGGCTACGAGCAGTACTTC. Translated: CASNNPGQGYEQYF.